A single sample is the source of the 24 T cell receptor beta chains below, sequenced in a study of vaccination and CD4 T cells after COVID-19. Treatment indicated: roughly 10-day PBMC culture with coronavirus spike peptide pools or control peptides (ViraFEST assay). What these receptors recognize is not known. Sequence data for DNA of cultured CD4+ T cells were generated by the Oncomine TCR Beta short-read assay. TCRdb re-analysed the PCR reads in MiXCR, keeping a single row per CDR3 protein. This table holds roughly 7,300 distinct CDR3 sequences, 45% to 55% found once. Material for sequencing was CD4+ T cells from blood, cultured in vitro. Every receptor here comes from a human donor who had recovered from COVID-19.

This clonotype was observed once. The rearrangement uses TRBV30 and TRBJ1-2; D perhaps matches TRBD1 (6 bases). Trimming took off 2 bases at V and 7 bases at J, with 14 bases between the two ends. The CDR3 runs 13 residues. Germline values: CDR1 GTSNPN, CDR2 SVGIG (reference sequence). CDR3 DNA: TGTGCCTGGAGTCTCGATGGAGGGGGTGGCTACACCTTC. As protein: CAWSLDGGGGYTF.

This chain connects TRBV5-1 to TRBJ1-2, with D unresolved. The CDR3 covers 12 residues. Germline V CDR1 and CDR2: SGHRS, YFSETQ. Trimming cost V 0 bases and J 8 bases, with 8 bases left between them. The CDR3 loop is CASSLGGSGYTF. The CDR3 DNA is TGCGCCAGCAGCTTGGGGGGTAGCGGCTACACCTTC.

In this sample, this clonotype turned up a few times. This chain links TRBV6-1 with TRBJ1-2; 7 positions agree with TRBD1. The CDR3 loop spans 13 amino acids. The trim removed 6 bases at V and 6 bases at J, leaving 7 bases unmatched. CDR1 and CDR2 (germline): MNHNS, SASEGT. The CDR3 protein is CASSRDREDGYTF. The CDR3 nucleotides read TGTGCCAGCAGCCGCGACAGGGAAGATGGCTACACCTTC.

This sequence joins TRBV7-2 and TRBJ2-4, with TRBD1 identical over 8 bases. Germline CDR1 and CDR2: SGHTA and FQGNSA. V shed 5 bases and J 2 bases; nucleotides not matched to a gene: 8. This CDR3 spans 16 amino acids. The CDR3 coding sequence is TGTGCCAGCAGCACAGGGGGGACCGATACCAAAAACATTCAGTACTTC. This codes for CASSTGGTDTKNIQYF. Using reference TRBV7-2 and TRBJ2-4 for the parts outside the CDR3, the full variable domain is GAGVSQSPSNKVTEKGKDVELRCDPISGHTALYWYRQSLGQGLEFLIYFQGNSAPDKSGLPSDRFSAERTGGSVSTLTIQRTQQEDSAVYLCASSTGGTDTKNIQYFGAGTRLSVL.

The V call is TRBV7-2, the J call TRBJ2-7; D gene unclear. Trimming removed 5 bases at V and 2 bases at J, with 13 bases between. This CDR3 is built from 14 residues. In germline, CDR1 is SGHTA, CDR2 FQGNSA. CDR3: CASSLRNFPYEQYF. The CDR3 nucleotides are TGTGCCAGCAGCCTACGGAACTTCCCCTACGAGCAGTACTTC.

The chain couples TRBV6-2 or TRBV6-3 to TRBJ2-7; the D gene could be TRBD1 or TRBD2 (5 bases each). Germline assignment: CDR1 MNHEY and CDR2 SVGEGT. The V and J ends lost 7 bases and 4 bases respectively, with 23 bases between them. This CDR3 contains 16 residues. The CDR3 region is CASTSGPERGTYEQYF. CDR3 sequence (DNA): TGTGCCAGCACTTCTGGACCCGAGAGGGGTACTTACGAGCAGTACTTC.

The chain combines TRBV28 with TRBJ2-7, with D perhaps matching TRBD2 (6 bases). Trimming stripped 3 bases from V and 7 bases from J, with 16 bases between. The CDR3 extends over 14 amino acids. CDR1 is MDHEN and CDR2 is SYDVKM in the germline V gene. The CDR3 DNA follows: TGTGCCAGCAGTTTTCCCTCTGGGGCGGGGGAGCAGTACTTC. Its translation: CASSFPSGAGEQYF.

CDR3 amino acids: CASSLEGTVYGYTF. Here the CDR3 DNA reads TGTGCCAGCAGCTTAGAGGGGACGGTCTATGGCTACACCTTC. J is TRBJ1-2 and V is TRBV7-2; a possible D gene is TRBD1 (5 bases). Trimming removed 1 base from V and 4 bases from J, with 10 bases in between. This CDR3 spans 14 amino acids. Germline CDR1 reads SGHTA; CDR2 reads FQGNSA. Looking up the rest from reference TRBV7-2 and TRBJ1-2 gives the full variable domain: GAGVSQSPSNKVTEKGKDVELRCDPISGHTALYWYRQSLGQGLEFLIYFQGNSAPDKSGLPSDRFSAERTGGSVSTLTIQRTQQEDSAVYLCASSLEGTVYGYTFGSGTRLTVV.

V is TRBV19 and J is TRBJ1-2; D possibly corresponds to TRBD1 (5 bases). The CDR3 contains 15 residues. V was shortened by 7 bases and J by 0 bases, with 15 bases between the two germline ends. Germline assignment: CDR1 LNHDA and CDR2 SQIVND (reference sequence). Written as DNA, the CDR3 is TGTGCCAGTACTCCAAGCCCAGGGACTAACTATGGCTACACCTTC. Protein: CASTPSPGTNYGYTF.

The rearrangement links TRBV4-3 to TRBJ1-4; no clear D. The V end lost 1 base, the J end lost 0 bases, and 6 bases lay between the germline ends. Looked up from germline, CDR1 is LGHNA and CDR2 is YSLEER. The CDR3 contains 15 residues. The CDR3 protein is CASSQAKATNEKLFF. DNA of the CDR3: TGCGCCAGCAGCCAAGCGAAAGCAACTAATGAAAAACTGTTTTTT.

The chain couples TRBV20-1 to TRBJ2-2; D gene uncertain. Germline CDR1 reads DFQATT; CDR2 reads SNEGSKA (reference sequence). CDR3 length: 11 amino acids. The CDR3 DNA reads as TGCAGCGCCGCCGAAGACGGGGAGCTGTTTTTT. Its translation: CSAAEDGELFF.

The rearrangement links TRBV7-9 to TRBJ1-4; D is unclear. This CDR3 region has 13 residues. V gave up 0 bases and J gave up 5 bases, with 4 bases separating them. Germline lookup yields CDR1 SEHNR and CDR2 FQNEAQ (reference sequence). This CDR3 reads CASSLALNEKLFF. CDR3 DNA sequence: TGTGCCAGCAGCTTAGCCCTAAATGAAAAACTGTTTTTT.

The V gene is TRBV7-6, the J gene TRBJ2-1; 9 nucleotides agree with TRBD2. Germline-derived CDR1 and CDR2 are SGHVS and FNYEAQ. V gave up 3 bases and J gave up 9 bases; unmatched junction bases: 9. The CDR3 sequence is 15 residues long. The CDR3 sequence is CASSLGAGGDFEQFF. DNA for the CDR3: TGTGCCAGCAGCTTGGGGGCGGGAGGGGATTTTGAGCAGTTCTTC.

As regards this clonotype: A read error is likely, as this CDR3 ends without the conserved phenylalanine or tryptophan. This chain connects TRBV29-1 to TRBJ1-2, with D perhaps TRBD1 (6 bases). CDR3 length: 14 amino acids. Germline V gene sequence: CDR1 SQVTM, CDR2 ANQGSEA. Trimming removed 3 bases at V and 7 bases at J, with 18 bases between. CDR3 sequence reads: CSVEGGTLTSGYTL. CDR3 bases: TGCAGCGTTGAGGGAGGGACACTGACGAGTGGCTACACCCTC.

By sample share, this clonotype is medium-sized (0.01 to 0.1%). The genes are TRBV12-3 or TRBV12-4 and TRBJ1-5; possible D gene TRBD1, 5 bases. The CDR3 contains 13 residues. The V end was cut by 2 bases, the J end by 7 bases, with 9 bases between. The CDR3 spells CASSLQGQQPQHF. The CDR3, as DNA: TGTGCCAGCAGTTTACAGGGTCAGCAGCCCCAGCATTTT.

This chain links TRBV2 with TRBJ1-2; D is possibly TRBD1 (6 bases). Germline V gene data show CDR1 as SNHLY and CDR2 as FYNNEI. This CDR3 is built from 14 residues. The ends were cut back, 8 bases at V and 8 bases at J, with 21 bases in the middle. CDR3 DNA sequence: TGTGCCAGCCGGCAGGGGACCCAAAGTACAGGCTACACCTTC. It yields the protein CASRQGTQSTGYTF. The entire variable domain, with the rest obtained from reference TRBV2 and TRBJ1-2, is as follows: EPEVTQTPSHQVTQMGQEVILRCVPISNHLYFYWYRQILGQKVEFLVSFYNNEISEKSEIFDDQFSVERPDGSNFTLKIRSTKLEDSAMYFCASRQGTQSTGYTFGSGTRLTVV.

The chain has TRBV6-1 and TRBJ1-2, with 7 nucleotides matching TRBD1. The V and J ends lost 6 bases and 8 bases, in that order; junction bases with no gene match: 6. The CDR3 has 12 amino acids. Per germline, CDR1 MNHNS and CDR2 SASEGT. The CDR3 region has the DNA TGTGCCAGCAGAGCAGGGGGTCAGGGCTACACCTTC. This encodes CASRAGGQGYTF.

This clonotype has a handful of counts. The chain couples TRBV27 to TRBJ2-2; the D is unclear. The CDR3 is 14 amino acids. V lost 3 bases and J 3 bases, leaving 8 bases between the germline ends. Germline V gene data show CDR1 as MNHEY and CDR2 as SMNVEV (reference sequence). The DNA for the CDR3 is TGTGCCAGCAGTTTCGACTCATACACCGGGGAGCTGTTTTTT. It codes for CASSFDSYTGELFF.

This clonotype turned up a few times. This chain uses TRBV24-1 with TRBJ2-7; D gene uncertain. The CDR3 has 14 amino acids. V dropped 3 bases and J dropped 4 bases, with 12 bases sitting between them. The germline V gene encodes CDR1 KGHDR and CDR2 SFDVKD. CDR3 coding DNA: TGTGCCACCAGTGATCCCGCGGCGGCTTACGAGCAGTACTTC. As protein: CATSDPAAAYEQYF.

In this sample, this clonotype turned up a few times. This rearrangement joins TRBV15 to TRBJ2-7; D possibly corresponds to TRBD2 (5 bases). CDR1 is LNHNV and CDR2 is YYDKDF in the germline V gene (reference sequence). The CDR3 spans 14 residues. Trimming removed 0 bases at V and 2 bases at J, with 8 bases between. CDR3 DNA: TGTGCCACCAGCAGAGAGGCCGGGACCTACGAGCAGTACTTC. Protein sequence: CATSREAGTYEQYF. The full variable domain, completed using reference TRBV15 and TRBJ2-7, is DAMVIQNPRYQVTQFGKPVTLSCSQTLNHNVMYWYQQKSSQAPKLLFHYYDKDFNNEADTPDNFQSRRPNTSFCFLDIRSPGLGDTAMYLCATSREAGTYEQYFGPGTRLTVT.

This clonotype came up a few times. The chain has TRBV30 and TRBJ1-2, with no clear D. CDR1 and CDR2 from the germline V gene are GTSNPN and SVGIG (reference sequence). The CDR3 extends over 13 amino acids. Trimming left V 5 bases short and J 4 bases short, with 14 bases between. The CDR3 protein is CAWGGRSSYGYTF. CDR3 in DNA: TGTGCCTGGGGAGGACGGAGCTCCTATGGCTACACCTTC.

This sequence joins TRBV19 and TRBJ2-1, with 8 bases that match TRBD1. The CDR3 loop spans 15 amino acids. After removal of 4 bases from V and 7 bases from J, the junction contained 9 bases not matched to a gene. Germline CDR1 reads LNHDA; CDR2 reads SQIVND (reference sequence). The CDR3 DNA reads as TGTGCCAGTAGTAGTCCCTTGGACAGGGTAAATGAGCAGTTCTTC. As protein: CASSSPLDRVNEQFF.

CDR3 sequence reads: CATSGGPGNTIYF. Here the CDR3 DNA reads TGTGCCACCAGTGGGGGGCCTGGAAACACCATATATTTT. The rearrangement links TRBV24-1 to TRBJ1-3; possible D gene TRBD1, 6 bases. The CDR3 is made up of 13 amino acids. Germline V gives CDR1 KGHDR, CDR2 SFDVKD. Trimming left V 5 bases short and J 2 bases short, with 6 bases between.

The chain uses TRBV12-3 or TRBV12-4 and TRBJ2-7, with TRBD1 matching over 7 bases. This CDR3 has 14 amino acids. V was pared by 5 bases and J by 4 bases, with 8 bases of the junction left unmatched. CDR3 in DNA: TGTGCCAGCAGTGTCCAGGGACAGAATTACGAGCAGTACTTC. It codes for CASSVQGQNYEQYF.